These T cell receptor beta chains were read from a single sample in a study of OX40 agonist ivuxolimab in advanced cancers. Assay used: immunoSEQ multiplex PCR; TCRdb lists only in-frame clones, some missing. The data contain about 5,700 clones, roughly 90% of them seen just once; the ten biggest clones take up approximately 39%. The source was CD4+ or CD8+ T cells sorted from blood, collected in a trial of the OX40 agonist ivuxolimab. The source is an adult with an advanced solid tumor such as melanoma, head and neck, liver or kidney cancer. CDR3s include the opening cysteine and the closing phenylalanine or tryptophan. Fields, in order: CDR3 protein, CDR3 DNA, D gene, V gene, clone size, J gene. A D gene is named only where the DNA matches it firmly. Clone sizes are given selectively: once, few, many, or a class where the clone is expanded.

cdr3_aa: CASSLDFPIQYF
cdr3_nt: TGTGCCAGCAGCTTAGATTTTCCCATTCAGTACTTC
d_call: .
v_call: TRBV7-9
clone_size: .
j_call: TRBJ2-4

cdr3_aa: CASSSGTSLEQFF
cdr3_nt: TGTGCCAGCAGCTCCGGGACTAGCCTTGAGCAGTTCTTC
d_call: TRBD2
v_call: TRBV7-9
clone_size: .
j_call: TRBJ2-1

cdr3_aa: CATSRHLSEQYF
cdr3_nt: TGTGCCACCAGCAGGCATCTTTCCGAGCAGTACTTC
d_call: .
v_call: TRBV15
clone_size: .
j_call: TRBJ2-7

cdr3_aa: CASSSRRPPEVANEQFF
cdr3_nt: TGTGCCAGCAGCTCACGCCGCCCTCCTGAGGTCGCGAATGAGCAGTTCTTC
d_call: .
v_call: TRBV7-9
clone_size: .
j_call: TRBJ2-1

cdr3_aa: CASSLPGTGSYEQYF
cdr3_nt: TGTGCCAGCAGTCTCCCCGGGACAGGATCCTACGAGCAGTACTTC
d_call: TRBD1
v_call: TRBV2
clone_size: few
j_call: TRBJ2-7

cdr3_aa: CASSVYPRGAQDTEAFF
cdr3_nt: TGTGCCAGCAGCGTATATCCCCGGGGGGCGCAGGACACTGAAGCTTTCTTT
d_call: .
v_call: TRBV9
clone_size: .
j_call: TRBJ1-1

cdr3_aa: CASTDLSGNTIYF
cdr3_nt: TGTGCCAGCACGGACCTATCTGGAAACACCATATATTTT
d_call: .
v_call: TRBV7-9
clone_size: hyperexpanded
j_call: TRBJ1-3

cdr3_aa: CASSSGHLLEQYF
cdr3_nt: TGTGCCAGCAGCTCAGGACACCTTCTCGAGCAGTACTTC
d_call: .
v_call: TRBV7-8
clone_size: .
j_call: TRBJ2-7

cdr3_aa: CASSFTGTGSREQYF
cdr3_nt: TGTGCCAGCAGTTTCACCGGGACAGGGAGTCGCGAGCAGTACTTC
d_call: TRBD1
v_call: TRBV27
clone_size: .
j_call: TRBJ2-7

cdr3_aa: CASSQAQGGTEAFF
cdr3_nt: TGTGCCAGCAGCCAAGCACAGGGAGGGACTGAAGCTTTCTTT
d_call: .
v_call: TRBV14
clone_size: .
j_call: TRBJ1-1

cdr3_aa: CASSLAYSNQPQHF
cdr3_nt: TGTGCCAGCAGCTTAGCCTATAGCAATCAGCCCCAGCATTTT
d_call: .
v_call: TRBV7-9
clone_size: .
j_call: TRBJ1-5

cdr3_aa: CASSLRGLEEAFF
cdr3_nt: TGTGCCAGCAGTTTACGAGGGCTCGAGGAAGCTTTCTTT
d_call: .
v_call: TRBV27
clone_size: once
j_call: TRBJ1-1

cdr3_aa: CASSYLSFTDTQYF
cdr3_nt: TGTGCCAGCAGTTACTTGAGCTTCACAGATACGCAGTATTTT
d_call: .
v_call: TRBV6-5
clone_size: .
j_call: TRBJ2-3

cdr3_aa: CASSYQNNEQFF
cdr3_nt: TGTGCCAGCAGCTATCAGAACAATGAGCAGTTCTTC
d_call: .
v_call: TRBV5-4
clone_size: once
j_call: TRBJ2-1

cdr3_aa: CASSKLAGGYNEQFF
cdr3_nt: TGTGCCAGCAGTAAGCTAGCGGGAGGATACAATGAGCAGTTCTTC
d_call: TRBD2
v_call: TRBV6-4
clone_size: few
j_call: TRBJ2-1